The rows below give T cell receptor beta chains drawn from one sample of a study of OX40 agonist ivuxolimab in advanced cancers. Sequencing used immunoSEQ multiplex PCR; TCRdb keeps in-frame clones, though not all of them. This sample has 75,000 to 95,000 clones, with 85% to 95% found just once. The material sequenced was CD4+ or CD8+ T cells sorted from blood, taken in a trial of the OX40 agonist ivuxolimab. The receptors here all came from an adult with an advanced solid tumor such as melanoma, head and neck, liver or kidney cancer. CDR3s leave out the opening cysteine and the closing phenylalanine or tryptophan. The order of the fields is J gene, V gene, CDR3 protein.

j_gene: TRBJ2-3; v_gene: TRBV4-1; CDR3aa: ASSQALDSLGTDTQY
j_gene: TRBJ2-2; v_gene: TRBV6-5; CDR3aa: ASSLLGGGELF
j_gene: TRBJ2-7; v_gene: TRBV9; CDR3aa: ASSAGHQAYEQY
j_gene: TRBJ2-7; v_gene: TRBV10-3; CDR3aa: AISDSGPSYEQY
j_gene: TRBJ1-2; v_gene: TRBV27; CDR3aa: ASSFTVSPAYGYT
j_gene: TRBJ2-2; v_gene: TRBV13; CDR3aa: ASTKQGATGELF
j_gene: -; v_gene: TRBV4-3; CDR3aa: ASSPGDSKAYEQY
j_gene: TRBJ2-1; v_gene: TRBV9; CDR3aa: ASSVEKVPYNEQF
j_gene: TRBJ2-1; v_gene: TRBV27; CDR3aa: ASSFRRGAYNEQF
j_gene: -; v_gene: TRBV15; CDR3aa: ATSRVTGSSYEQY
j_gene: TRBJ2-5; v_gene: TRBV6-6; CDR3aa: ASSPSRQMQETQY
j_gene: TRBJ1-2; v_gene: TRBV10-3; CDR3aa: AISEAESGEFYGYT
j_gene: TRBJ1-1; v_gene: TRBV7-2; CDR3aa: ASSPPFEVMNTEAF
j_gene: TRBJ1-5; v_gene: TRBV2; CDR3aa: ASRRTGRIEPQH
j_gene: TRBJ1-2; v_gene: TRBV5-1; CDR3aa: ASRGPGQLYGYT
j_gene: TRBJ1-1; v_gene: TRBV6-5; CDR3aa: ASSPDTEAF
j_gene: TRBJ2-7; v_gene: TRBV7-8; CDR3aa: ASSSLAGGYEQY
j_gene: TRBJ2-3; v_gene: TRBV5-1; CDR3aa: ASSLDSFSTDTQY
j_gene: TRBJ1-2; v_gene: TRBV7-8; CDR3aa: ASSSPWDTTGYGYT
j_gene: TRBJ2-1; v_gene: TRBV18; CDR3aa: ASSPGDNEQF
j_gene: TRBJ2-7; v_gene: TRBV27; CDR3aa: ASSPGTGGSYEQY
j_gene: TRBJ1-1; v_gene: TRBV5-1; CDR3aa: ASSLAEVSGTEAF
j_gene: TRBJ2-1; v_gene: TRBV4-3; CDR3aa: ASSQGQEQF
j_gene: TRBJ2-5; v_gene: TRBV7-9; CDR3aa: ASSLDLLETQY
j_gene: TRBJ2-7; v_gene: TRBV2; CDR3aa: ASSGPSYEQY
j_gene: TRBJ2-1; v_gene: TRBV7-7; CDR3aa: ASSLAALYNEQF
j_gene: TRBJ2-3; v_gene: TRBV6-4; CDR3aa: ASSGTSGGTDTQY
j_gene: TRBJ2-7; v_gene: TRBV11-2; CDR3aa: ASSLGTYEQY
j_gene: TRBJ1-5; v_gene: TRBV19; CDR3aa: ASRLGTGSDSNQPQH
j_gene: TRBJ2-5; v_gene: TRBV7-9; CDR3aa: ASSLTGWETQY
j_gene: TRBJ2-3; v_gene: TRBV6-5; CDR3aa: ASSIAGNTDTQY
j_gene: TRBJ2-2; v_gene: TRBV13; CDR3aa: ASSLGATGELF
j_gene: TRBJ1-1; v_gene: TRBV10-3; CDR3aa: ATAGDRENTEAF
j_gene: TRBJ2-7; v_gene: TRBV4-3; CDR3aa: ASSQTTDYEQY
j_gene: TRBJ2-7; v_gene: TRBV6-1; CDR3aa: AALDRTHYEQY
j_gene: TRBJ2-7; v_gene: TRBV21-1; CDR3aa: ASSKLWGSGGPNYEQY
j_gene: TRBJ2-3; v_gene: TRBV13; CDR3aa: ASSSIAGGKDTQY
j_gene: TRBJ2-1; v_gene: TRBV7-9; CDR3aa: ASSFGGSSYNEQF
j_gene: TRBJ2-7; v_gene: TRBV7-6; CDR3aa: ASSSGLGSKGEQY
j_gene: TRBJ2-3; v_gene: TRBV6-4; CDR3aa: ASSPLAGLTDTQY
j_gene: TRBJ2-7; v_gene: TRBV13; CDR3aa: ASSSGQGYEQY
j_gene: TRBJ2-7; v_gene: TRBV5-5; CDR3aa: ASSSPRQVYEQY
j_gene: TRBJ2-1; v_gene: TRBV5-1; CDR3aa: ASSPGFNPYNEQF
j_gene: TRBJ1-1; v_gene: TRBV11-2; CDR3aa: ASSPGTHNEAF
j_gene: TRBJ2-7; v_gene: TRBV7-9; CDR3aa: ASSGGQVDSYEQY
j_gene: TRBJ2-1; v_gene: TRBV7-8; CDR3aa: ASSVYNEQF
j_gene: TRBJ1-4; v_gene: TRBV10-3; CDR3aa: AISEIYGQGGEKLF
j_gene: TRBJ2-5; v_gene: TRBV4-1; CDR3aa: ASSQGVAGGLETQY
j_gene: TRBJ2-1; v_gene: TRBV27; CDR3aa: ASSFLAGDTHNEQF
j_gene: TRBJ1-4; v_gene: TRBV6-5; CDR3aa: ASSYSMVEKLF
j_gene: TRBJ1-4; v_gene: TRBV6-4; CDR3aa: ASSGDGLNEKLF
j_gene: TRBJ2-7; v_gene: TRBV27; CDR3aa: ASSFSRGPWAEQY
j_gene: TRBJ2-7; v_gene: TRBV5-8; CDR3aa: ASSLVRDNCEQY